Listed below are T cell receptor beta chains from one sample, sequenced in a study of OX40 agonist ivuxolimab in advanced cancers. Only in-frame clones appear in the TCRdb table, and some are missing; sequencing was by immunoSEQ multiplex PCR. The top ten clones hold 1.5% to 2% of a sample with tens of thousands of clones, around four fifths of them seen once. Sequences were derived from CD4+ or CD8+ T cells sorted from blood, sampled in a trial of the OX40 agonist ivuxolimab. These receptors originate from an adult with an advanced solid tumor such as melanoma, head and neck, liver or kidney cancer. The CDR3 runs from the conserved cysteine through the conserved F or W. The D gene is left open where the match is weak. Size values are once, few and many counts, or a class for expanded clones, and some rows have none.

D,size,J,V,CDR3,DNA
TRBD2,.,TRBJ2-1,TRBV9,CASSPGLAGGRRSQFF,TGTGCCAGCAGCCCCGGACTAGCGGGAGGCCGACGGTCGCAGTTCTTC
.,.,TRBJ1-1,TRBV5-4,CASSLSPGAREDTEAFF,TGTGCCAGCAGCTTGAGTCCAGGGGCGAGGGAGGACACTGAAGCTTTCTTT
TRBD2,few,TRBJ2-7,TRBV19,CASGRGISYEQYF,TGTGCCAGTGGGCGGGGGATCTCCTACGAGCAGTACTTC
.,.,TRBJ1-1,TRBV5-1,CASSFGRNTEAFF,TGCGCCAGCAGCTTCGGCAGAAACACTGAAGCTTTCTTT
.,.,TRBJ1-5,TRBV28,CASSYGRAWSNQPQHF,TGTGCCAGCAGCTACGGGCGGGCCTGGAGCAATCAGCCCCAGCATTTT
TRBD1,once,TRBJ2-1,TRBV18,CASSPASGGTGHYNEQFF,TGTGCCAGCTCACCGGCCAGCGGCGGGACAGGCCACTACAATGAGCAGTTCTTC
.,once,TRBJ1-1,TRBV7-9,CASSLAGMNTEAFF,TGTGCCAGCAGCTTAGCGGGGATGAACACTGAAGCTTTCTTT
.,.,TRBJ2-1,TRBV11-2,CASSVTRGGGYNEQFF,TGTGCCAGCAGCGTCACCAGGGGCGGGGGCTACAATGAGCAGTTCTTC
.,.,TRBJ2-7,TRBV14,CASSQRGGFYEQYF,TGTGCCAGCAGCCAGAGGGGGGGCTTTTACGAGCAGTACTTC
TRBD1,.,TRBJ2-6,TRBV5-1,CASSLGPGQGSGANVLTF,TGCGCCAGCAGCTTGGGCCCGGGACAGGGAAGTGGGGCCAACGTCCTGACTTTC
.,.,TRBJ2-1,TRBV7-9,CASSPASAYNEQFF,TGTGCCAGCAGCCCGGCATCAGCCTACAATGAGCAGTTCTTC
TRBD1,.,TRBJ1-1,TRBV19,CASRTGGDTEAFF,TGTGCCAGTAGGACAGGGGGGGACACTGAAGCTTTCTTT
.,.,TRBJ2-2,TRBV11-3,CASSLGQNTGELFF,TGTGCCAGCAGCTTGGGACAGAACACCGGGGAGCTGTTTTTT
.,.,TRBJ2-5,TRBV7-3,CASSYGQSGGETQYF,TGTGCCAGCAGCTATGGACAGTCGGGCGGGGAGACCCAGTACTTC
TRBD2,.,TRBJ2-5,TRBV10-1,CASSDREAGGQETQYF,TGCGCCAGCAGTGATCGGGAAGCGGGGGGGCAAGAGACCCAGTACTTC